The subject of this entry is one T cell receptor beta chain. The CDR3 length is 16 residues. V was shortened by 1 base and J by 0 bases, with 10 bases between the two germline ends. Germline assignment: CDR1 SSHAT and CDR2 FNYEAQ (reference sequence). This entry is derived from a study of regulatory T cells in long-lasting Graves disease. Time point of the sample: newly diagnosed GD, antithyroid drugs for less than 3 months. Isolated PBMC RNA provided the starting material for the TCR library. Relying on iRepertoire HTBI primers and Arm-PCR of CDR3 regions, the team built TCR beta libraries. From the multiplex PCR reads, TCRdb called clonotypes with MiXCR, one entry per CDR3 protein. The sample lists about 440,000 distinct CDR3 sequences, about 15% seen once, with 16% in the top ten. The sample was also linked to a second study, of T cells in Graves' hyperthyroidism and ophthalmopathy.

The sequencing here drew on peripheral blood mononuclear cells (PBMCs), taken at new diagnosis, from a patient treated with antithyroid drugs. This chain connects TRBV7-7 to TRBJ2-1; D uncertain. This receptor was taken from a woman in her twenties or thirties with Graves disease. CDR3 nucleotides: TGTGCCAGCAGCTTAGTCCACAGAAGCTCCTACAATGAGCAGTTCTTC. Translating it yields CASSLVHRSSYNEQFF. The full variable domain, completed using reference TRBV7-7 and TRBJ2-1, is GAGVSQSPRYKVTKRGQDVTLRCDPISSHATLYWYQQALGQGPEFLTYFNYEAQPDKSGLPSDRFSAERPEGSISTLTIQRTEQRDSAMYRCASSLVHRSSYNEQFFGPGTRLTVL.